This T cell receptor (beta chain) appears in the sequencing data of a study of blood T cell repertoires in COVID-19. At the level of the study: Collection of acute and convalescent COVID-19 samples took place in the United States, Italy and Spain. From T cells, B-cell-depleted T cells, or PBMCs came the material, which was cDNA or gDNA.

As handled by the study authors: Reference gene primer amplification yielded estimated nucleated cell counts. The assay was immunoSEQ multiplex PCR, and TCRdb's table has in-frame clones only and misses some. V and J calls and clone size follow that table, whereas D and trimming were derived from the DNA. This table holds over 200,000 clones, roughly 86% found once. V shed 10 bases and J 7 bases; nucleotides not matched to a gene: 10. The CDR3 covers 14 residues. Germline CDR1 MNHEY, CDR2 SVGAGI. The chain couples TRBV6-5 to TRBJ1-6; 7 bases fit TRBD1. This clonotype was obtained from a woman aged 30 to 39 with acute or convalescent COVID-19. The sequenced sample consisted of peripheral blood. CDR3 region: CANGQESWNSPLHF. CDR3 DNA: TGTGCCAACGGACAGGAATCTTGGAATTCACCCCTCCACTTT.